The clone carrying this T cell receptor (beta chain) was seen a few times. The sample originates from a study of CD8 T cells in ankylosing spondylitis. The CDR3 sequence is 15 residues long. The V end lost 0 bases, the J end lost 4 bases, and 13 bases lay between the germline ends. Germline V gene lookup returns CDR1 SGHRS and CDR2 YFSETQ. A single record per CDR3 protein comes from TCRdb applying MiXCR to the 5' RACE reads. In the table there are 380,000 or so distinct CDR3 sequences, approximately 20% of which are singletons. The source material was blood, either unsorted or a sorted T cell fraction (not recorded which). The genes are TRBV5-1 and TRBJ1-1; D is possibly TRBD1 (6 bases). This clonotype was sampled from a male donor with ankylosing spondylitis or in good health (not recorded which). CDR3 amino acids: CASSLEGGRGTEAFF. CDR3 bases: TGCGCCAGCAGCTTGGAGGGGGGCCGGGGCACTGAAGCTTTCTTT.